Each of the 5 T cell receptor beta chains below was sequenced from the same sample in a study of beta chain features in type 1 diabetes (dated 2018 in TCRdb). Broader findings and caveats from the paper: A moderate but significant shortening of TCRB CDR3 length was observed in type 1 diabetes patients in all four CD4+ subsets.

Library generation was performed with the immunoSEQ multiplex PCR assay. The High Capacity cDNA Reverse Transcription Kit was used to reverse transcribe all of the isolated RNA, meaning that expressed TCRB transcripts were what got sequenced. Held by TCRdb, this immuneACCESS table contains in-frame sequences only and omits some clones. Under half of the omission traces to an unresolved V gene where checked; the cause of the rest is unknown. The sample table contains tens of thousands of clones; only one count was recorded for about 57% of them. The top ten hold under 0.45% of the sample. These receptors have no known antigen. Sequencing input: stem cell memory CD4+ T cells from blood. In light of the paper, this sample's cell subset or site label describes: stem cell-like memory CD4+ T cells. The receptors stem from a man younger than 30 with type 1 diabetes.

V gene TRBV5-6 combines with J gene TRBJ2-1; 7 nucleotides agree with TRBD1. Germline V gives CDR1 SGHDT, CDR2 YYEEEE. The CDR3 is made up of 18 amino acids. Trimming cost V 3 bases and J 3 bases; bases outside gene matches: 15. The CDR3, as DNA: TGTGCCAGCAGCTCGGCCACACCCCGGGACAGATACTACAATGAGCAGTTCTTC. Amino acids: CASSSATPRDRYYNEQFF.

The CDR3 nucleotides are TGTGCCAGCAGTATCTCCGGGGGGCAAGCTTTCTTT. Residues: CASSISGGQAFF. The chain employs TRBV28 and TRBJ1-1, with a tentative D call TRBD1 (6 bases). The CDR3 has 12 residues. CDR1 is MDHEN and CDR2 is SYDVKM in the germline V gene. V was shortened by 5 bases and J by 9 bases, with 13 bases between the two germline ends.

CDR3 residues: CAIRTGDNTEAFF. The CDR3 nucleotides read TGTGCCATCCGGACAGGGGATAACACTGAAGCTTTCTTT. V and J are TRBV10-3 and TRBJ1-1; TRBD1 agrees at 9 bases. Germline values: CDR1 ENHRY, CDR2 SYGVKD. This CDR3 is 13 amino acids long. V was clipped by 8 bases and J by 2 bases; unmatched bases: 3.

The rearrangement links TRBV9 to TRBJ2-2, with D perhaps matching TRBD2 (5 bases). Looked up from germline, CDR1 is SGDLS and CDR2 is YYNGEE. The CDR3 totals 15 residues. Trimming cost V 3 bases and J 4 bases, with 13 bases left between them. Here the CDR3 reads CASSARAGPTGELFF. The CDR3 DNA reads as TGTGCCAGCAGCGCCCGGGCGGGCCCCACCGGGGAGCTGTTTTTT.

This clone was observed once. This sample includes further DNA sequences coding for the same CDR3. The chain's CDR3 is CASSWTGSTDTQYF. The DNA of the CDR3 is TGCGCCAGCAGCTGGACAGGGAGCACAGATACGCAGTATTTT. J is TRBJ2-3 and V is TRBV5-1; 8 bases align to TRBD1. The germline gives CDR1 SGHRS, CDR2 YFSETQ. Trimming cost V 3 bases and J 0 bases; bases outside gene matches: 0. The CDR3 extends over 14 amino acids.